What follows describes a single T cell receptor beta chain. Clones were sequenced by immunoSEQ multiplex PCR, and TCRdb holds only the in-frame ones, with some missing. The profile shows around 170,000 clones, 88% of them singletons. This sample was taken from a study of control samples from healthy donors and cancer patients. Trimming pared 3 bases from V and 4 bases from J, leaving 20 bases between. Germline V CDR1 and CDR2: LGHDT, YNNKEL (reference sequence). There are 17 residues in the CDR3. Material for sequencing was blood. The V call is TRBV3-1 (or the pseudogene TRBV3-2), the J call TRBJ2-3, with D hard to call. The sequence was collected from a woman younger than 45 in good health. This CDR3 reads CASSQSSSSTLADTQYF. In DNA, the CDR3 is TGTGCCAGCAGCCAGTCCAGTTCTAGTACCTTGGCAGATACGCAGTATTTT.